The TCR beta chain under discussion was sequenced for a study of cytomegalovirus exposure and HLA in healthy donors. General observations from the study: When analyzed later, a missense DCLRE1C variant was found to be linked to TCR beta V- and J-gene trimming.

The study ran its PCR with 60 Vbeta and 13 Jbeta primers. Assay used: immunoSEQ multiplex PCR; TCRdb lists only in-frame clones, some missing. The data contain about 210,000 clones, around 79% of them singletons. Donors in the study were healthy people who gave bone marrow. Comment on this clone: Antigen: not known.

Germline V lookup: CDR1 GTSNPN, CDR2 SVGIG (reference sequence). V shed 3 bases and J shed 1 base, with 18 bases lying between them. This CDR3 is built from 16 residues. The source of this sequence is a male donor in good health and CMV-seronegative. The material sequenced was PBMCs. The gene calls are TRBV30 and TRBJ1-1; TRBD1 might be the D (6 bases). The CDR3 bases are TGTGCCTGGAGCCGTAAAACAGGGATGGGGAACACTGAAGCTTTCTTT. Residues: CAWSRKTGMGNTEAFF.